The 8 T cell receptor beta chains listed next were all sequenced from one sample in a study of T cells in Graves' hyperthyroidism and ophthalmopathy (dated by TCRdb to the late 2010s). Receptor amplification or capture employed multiplex PCR. Instrument used: Illumina HiSeq 2000. Amplification of TCR beta CDR3 regions was carried out from RNA transcripts. The TCR CDR3 was subjected to a first round of RT-PCR using the HTBI primer set and the Qiagen OneStep RT-PCR kit. The public reads were reprocessed in TCRdb via fastp at Q25 and MiXCR, keeping in-frame beta chains. CDR3 protein sequences are deduplicated, and each keeps its most common genes and DNA. Across this sample there are roughly 380,000 distinct CDR3 sequences, with about 15% seen only once. Of the sample, 8% to 13% falls within the top ten clones. The sequenced sample consisted of blood. All receptors derive from a woman aged 55-69 years with Graves' hyperthyroidism.

This clonotype has a count of ten or more. The gene calls are TRBV5-1 and TRBJ2-2, with no clear D. With 5 bases removed from V and 3 bases from J, the gap between germline ends came to 17 bases. Germline lookup yields CDR1 SGHRS and CDR2 YFSETQ. The CDR3 contains 16 residues. The CDR3 here is CASSPRDGSDTGELFF. CDR3 bases: TGCGCCAGCAGTCCCCGTGACGGGTCCGACACCGGGGAGCTGTTTTTT.

In its sample, this clonotype was seen many times. The CDR3 sequence: CASSFRLAGANEQFF. In DNA, the CDR3 is TGTGCCAGCAGTTTCCGGCTAGCGGGAGCTAATGAGCAGTTCTTC. The chain recombines TRBV27 with TRBJ2-1; TRBD2 aligns across 10 bases. J lost 7 bases, V lost 3 bases, and 6 bases had no gene match. Germline values: CDR1 MNHEY, CDR2 SMNVEV (reference sequence). This CDR3 comprises 15 residues.

This clonotype was seen a handful of times. A much larger clonotype is one base distant, so this may be a read error. The chain joins TRBV30 to TRBJ2-7; D perhaps matches TRBD1 (6 bases). The CDR3 sequence is 15 residues long. With 0 bases removed from V and 3 bases from J, the gap between germline ends came to 15 bases. The V gene's germline CDR1 is GTSNPN and CDR2 SVGIG (reference sequence). The DNA of the CDR3 is TGTGCCTGGAGTGTGGGGGCAGGGAGTCTCTACGAGCAGTACTTC. Amino acids: CAWSVGAGSLYEQYF.

In this sample, this clonotype turned up many times. The chain links TRBV10-3 to TRBJ1-1, with TRBD1 as a possible D gene (6 bases). Germline V gives CDR1 ENHRY, CDR2 SYGVKD. The CDR3 is 14 amino acids. The V gene lost 2 bases and the J gene lost 4 bases, with 11 bases spanning the gap. CDR3 DNA sequence: TGTGCCATCAGTGAGCGGGGGCCGGTCACTGAAGCTTTCTTT. Amino acid sequence: CAISERGPVTEAFF.

This clonotype was seen at least ten times. This chain links TRBV9 with TRBJ1-5; no clear D. The ends were cut back, 0 bases at V and 2 bases at J, with 6 bases in the middle. CDR3 size: 14 residues. Germline V gene sequence: CDR1 SGDLS, CDR2 YYNGEE. CDR3 amino acids: CASSVGAGNQPQHF. The CDR3 nucleotides read TGTGCCAGCAGCGTAGGGGCGGGCAATCAGCCCCAGCATTTT.

This clonotype was found many times. The rearrangement links TRBV12-3 or TRBV12-4 to TRBJ1-2; 7 nucleotides agree with TRBD1. The J segment lost 6 bases and the V segment lost 5 bases, leaving 9 bases of the junction unmatched. The CDR3 length is 14 residues. The CDR3: CASSLQGGSDGYTF. The CDR3, as DNA: TGTGCCAGCAGTCTCCAGGGGGGCAGCGATGGCTACACCTTC.

This clonotype was found many times. V and J are TRBV5-6 and TRBJ2-3; no definite D call. The CDR3 contains 13 residues. V shed 2 bases and J shed 3 bases, with 7 bases lying between them. Per germline, CDR1 SGHDT and CDR2 YYEEEE. CDR3: CASSFQETDTQYF. The CDR3 coding sequence is TGTGCCAGCAGCTTCCAGGAGACAGATACGCAGTATTTT.

On this clonotype: A read error may explain this, as a much larger clone is one base away. This chain uses TRBV28 with TRBJ1-5; D is ambiguous. This CDR3 contains 11 residues. Germline V gene data show CDR1 as MDHEN and CDR2 as SYDVKM. The CDR3 region is CASSFSQPQRF. The CDR3 region has the DNA TGTGCCAGCAGTTTTTCCCAGCCCCAGCGTTTT.